The present entry profiles one T cell receptor (beta chain) with its context. Assay: immunoSEQ multiplex PCR; the TCRdb copy retains only in-frame clones and omits some. The sample has some 240,000 clones, roughly 76% seen once. Germline values: CDR1 SGHAT, CDR2 FQNNGV. The ends were cut back, 1 base at V and 4 bases at J, with 11 bases in the middle. The CDR3 is made up of 15 amino acids. These data are taken from a study of blood T cell repertoires in COVID-19. The clonotype was recovered from a woman older than 75 with COVID-19, enrolled during active disease. The chain is built from TRBV11-2 and TRBJ1-3, with unresolved D. Material: peripheral blood. CDR3 coding DNA: TGTGCCAGCAGCTTAGGTGGGAGATCAGGAAACACCATATATTTT. Translated: CASSLGGRSGNTIYF.